The 18 T cell receptor beta chains below all came from one sample that was sequenced in a study of PD-1 blockade in classical Hodgkin lymphoma. The time point is: cycle 4 day 1 (C4D1), after 5 to 7 weeks of nivolumab. Each of the patients experienced relapse following autologous stem cell transplantation, and their brentuximab vedotin exposure differed. Some clones are missing from TCRdb's copy, which holds only in-frame ones; the method was immunoSEQ multiplex PCR. Of 110,000 or so clones detected, more than 70% appear once; the ten largest clones hold around 20%. Sample: peripheral blood mononuclear cells (PBMCs), taken before the fourth cycle of nivolumab. Receptor source: a human donor with classical Hodgkin lymphoma.

V is TRBV19 and J is TRBJ1-2, with D possibly matching TRBD1 (6 bases). The V end lost 6 bases, the J end lost 4 bases, and 15 bases lay between the germline ends. From germline, CDR1 is LNHDA and CDR2 SQIVND (reference sequence). The CDR3 has 14 residues. This chain's CDR3 is CASREEQGLYGYTF. CDR3 bases: TGTGCCAGTAGGGAAGAACAGGGTCTCTATGGCTACACCTTC.

The chain employs TRBV4-2 and TRBJ1-5; tentative D call: TRBD1 (6 bases). Germline-derived CDR1 and CDR2 are LGHNA and YNFKEQ. The CDR3 runs to 16 residues. V dropped 0 bases and J dropped 5 bases, with 14 bases sitting between them. CDR3: CASSQEWRQAYQPQHF. As DNA, the CDR3 is TGTGCCAGCAGCCAAGAGTGGCGACAGGCTTATCAGCCCCAGCATTTT.

The chain joins TRBV5-4 to TRBJ1-1; a possible D gene is TRBD1 (5 bases). Germline V gene sequence: CDR1 SGHNT, CDR2 YYREEE (reference sequence). The CDR3 is 11 amino acids. V was cut by 4 bases and J by 12 bases, with 13 bases left in between. In nucleotides, the CDR3 is TGTGCCAGCAGCGGGGGGTTGGTGACTTTCTTT. It translates to CASSGGLVTFF.

The V call is TRBV30, the J call TRBJ1-5; 9 positions agree with TRBD1. CDR3 length: 14 residues. Germline V lookup: CDR1 GTSNPN, CDR2 SVGIG (reference sequence). V gave up 3 bases and J gave up 4 bases; unmatched junction bases: 4. The CDR3 region has the DNA TGTGCCTGGAGCAACAGGGGGCGGAATCAGCCCCAGCATTTT. Translating gives CAWSNRGRNQPQHF.

The table lists this clone with a few counts. The rearrangement uses TRBV25-1 and TRBJ1-1; D may be TRBD1 (6 bases). V was clipped by 3 bases and J by 4 bases, with 15 bases between them. The CDR3 contains 15 residues. Germline V gene sequence: CDR1 MGHDK, CDR2 SYGVNS. The CDR3 coding sequence is TGTGCCAGCAGTGAGTCCAGGGGAAGTGGCACTGAAGCTTTCTTT. Protein: CASSESRGSGTEAFF.

This chain links TRBV9 with TRBJ1-5; D is possibly TRBD1 (6 bases). CDR1 and CDR2 (germline): SGDLS, YYNGEE. CDR3 size: 17 residues. Deletions cut 0 bases from V and 3 bases from J, with 16 bases between. The DNA for the CDR3 is TGTGCCAGCAGCGTAGGGGCAGGGGTGGCGTACAATCAGCCCCAGCATTTT. Protein: CASSVGAGVAYNQPQHF.

The chain employs TRBV7-2 and TRBJ2-2, with 12 bases aligning to TRBD2. Germline CDR1 reads SGHTA; CDR2 reads FQGNSA. The junction had 2 bases not matched to a gene; V was cut back by 6 bases and J by 3 bases. The CDR3 length is 15 residues. CDR3 coding DNA: TGTGCCAGCAGTCTAGCGGGAGGGGACACCGGGGAGCTGTTTTTT. Residues: CASSLAGGDTGELFF.

This clone came up a few times. The chain is built from TRBV9 and TRBJ2-7, with a tentative D call TRBD2 (6 bases). Germline CDR1 reads SGDLS; CDR2 reads YYNGEE. V lost 0 bases and J 0 bases, leaving 13 bases between the germline ends. This CDR3 spans 16 amino acids. CDR3 coding DNA: TGTGCCAGCAGCGTAGATTTTAGCGGAAGCTCCTACGAGCAGTACTTC. Protein sequence: CASSVDFSGSSYEQYF.

The V and J genes are TRBV29-1 and TRBJ2-1, with D possibly matching TRBD1 (6 bases). The CDR3 is 13 residues long. V was clipped by 5 bases and J by 2 bases, with 10 bases between them. Germline V CDR1 and CDR2: SQVTM, ANQGSEA. In nucleotides, the CDR3 is TGCAGCGTTCGGACAGAAGCCTACAATGAGCAGTTCTTC. It is translated as CSVRTEAYNEQFF.

V is TRBV10-3 and J is TRBJ2-7; weak D call: TRBD1 (8 bases). Trimming removed 4 bases at V and 1 base at J, with 14 bases between. Germline V gives CDR1 ENHRY, CDR2 SYGVKD. The CDR3 contains 15 residues. CDR3 nucleotide sequence: TGTGCCATCAGTGGGGAGGGACAGGCGTCCTACGAGCAGTACTTC. Encoded protein: CAISGEGQASYEQYF.

The chain employs TRBV29-1 and TRBJ2-5; a possible D gene is TRBD2 (5 bases). Trimming removed 6 bases from V and 4 bases from J, with 9 bases in between. This CDR3 contains 11 residues. The germline CDR1 and CDR2 sequences are SQVTM and ANQGSEA. For the CDR3, the DNA is TGCAGCGTCAACGAGGGAGAGACCCAGTACTTC. This codes for CSVNEGETQYF.

The chain combines TRBV29-1 with TRBJ1-1, with unresolved D. The CDR3 runs 13 residues. V was clipped by 4 bases and J by 1 base, with 10 bases between them. The germline gives CDR1 SQVTM, CDR2 ANQGSEA. CDR3 nucleotides: TGCAGCGTTGTAGAGACGGGGAACACTGAAGCTTTCTTT. Translation gives CSVVETGNTEAFF.

This clone was observed a handful of times. The genes are TRBV4-1 and TRBJ2-1, with 10 bases that match TRBD2. CDR1 MGHRA and CDR2 YSYEKL come from the germline V gene. CDR3 length equals 15 residues. J was trimmed by 3 bases and V by 5 bases; bases with no gene match: 4. This CDR3 is CASSLRLAGYNEQFF. In nucleotides, the CDR3 is TGCGCCAGCAGCTTGCGACTAGCGGGCTACAATGAGCAGTTCTTC.

The V and J genes are TRBV9 and TRBJ2-5, with 8 bases fitting TRBD1. The V gene's germline CDR1 is SGDLS and CDR2 YYNGEE. V lost 4 bases to trimming and J lost 4 bases; unmatched junction nucleotides: 12. The CDR3 covers 16 residues. The CDR3 is CASSPGTGTFAETQYF. CDR3 in DNA: TGTGCCAGCAGCCCGGGGACAGGAACTTTTGCAGAGACCCAGTACTTC.

This chain uses TRBV4-1 with TRBJ2-5; perhaps D is TRBD1 or TRBD2 (6 bases each). Trimming stripped 0 bases from V and 1 base from J, with 18 bases between. The CDR3 extends over 18 amino acids. Germline-derived CDR1 and CDR2 are MGHRA and YSYEKL. The CDR3 nucleotides read TGCGCCAGCAGCCAAGACGTTATAGGAGGGACATCCCAAGAGACCCAGTACTTC. Protein sequence: CASSQDVIGGTSQETQYF.

The chain is built from TRBV9 and TRBJ2-1, with 7 bases fitting TRBD2. The CDR3 extends over 13 amino acids. Germline CDR1 SGDLS, CDR2 YYNGEE. The V segment lost 6 bases and the J segment 5 bases; nucleotides outside the gene matches: 5. CDR3 region: CASTSTSDNEQFF. The CDR3 nucleotides are TGTGCCAGCACCTCCACTAGCGACAATGAGCAGTTCTTC.

This chain connects TRBV2 to TRBJ2-5; 7 bases align to TRBD1. Germline V CDR1 and CDR2: SNHLY, FYNNEI. V shed 7 bases and J 3 bases; nucleotides not matched to a gene: 8. CDR3 size: 14 residues. The CDR3 bases are TGTGCCAGCACATTCCAGGGGGTAAAAGAGACCCAGTACTTC. Translated: CASTFQGVKETQYF.

V usage is TRBV5-6 and J usage is TRBJ2-7; the D gene is possibly TRBD1 (5 bases). CDR1 is SGHDT, CDR2 YYEEEE, per germline. The CDR3 runs 17 residues. Trimming pared 3 bases from V and 0 bases from J, leaving 19 bases between. The chain's CDR3 is CASSWPPRRGASYEQYF. The CDR3 nucleotides read TGTGCCAGCAGCTGGCCCCCCCGACGTGGGGCCTCCTACGAGCAGTACTTC.